One T cell receptor (beta chain) is described in this entry. The antigen remains undetermined. This sample is part of a study of cytomegalovirus exposure and HLA in healthy donors. Study findings and constraints: About 87% or about 30% of the time was how often most TCR beta V segments were productive, according to an earlier analysis. The study found most TCR sequences rare, yet found some public TCRs in many donors.

At collection, donors were nominally healthy, but unrecorded immune exposures were probable. The PCR employed 60 Vbeta primers together with 13 Jbeta primers. The repertoire was sequenced with immunoSEQ multiplex PCR; TCRdb's copy has only in-frame clones and lacks some. Of 150,000 to 200,000 clones in the sample, roughly four fifths were seen once. Source material: PBMCs. This clonotype was sampled from a woman in her twenties or thirties in good health and CMV-seronegative.

The DNA of the CDR3 is TGTGCCAGCAGCGTAGGACAGGCGCCCTACGAGCAGTACTTC. It yields the protein CASSVGQAPYEQYF. The V gene is TRBV9, the J gene TRBJ2-7, with TRBD1 as a possible D gene (6 bases). The length of the CDR3 is 14 residues. Trimming shortened V by 0 bases and J by 2 bases, and 9 bases separated the two germline ends. Germline CDR1 SGDLS, CDR2 YYNGEE.